What follows describes a single TCR beta chain. The CDR3 is 13 amino acids. In germline, CDR1 is MGHRA, CDR2 YSYEKL. V was cut by 4 bases and J by 4 bases, with 9 bases left in between. The data belong to a study of technical replicates of blood from a handful of donors. Method: immunoSEQ multiplex PCR; TCRdb's copy keeps in-frame clones and lacks some. The table has approximately 75,000 clones, roughly 92% seen once. The V gene is TRBV4-1, the J gene TRBJ2-3, with a weak D call TRBD2 (6 bases). Sequencing was done on a sample of T cells isolated from PBMCs. The clonotype was recovered from a human donor in good health. CDR3: CASSPASADTQYF. DNA of the CDR3: TGCGCCAGCAGCCCAGCTAGCGCAGATACGCAGTATTTT.